One and the same sample provided the 26 T cell receptor beta chains below, sequenced in a study of Graves' ophthalmopathy and Graves' hyperthyroidism. The authors amplified TCR beta CDR3 regions from RNA transcripts. First-round RT-PCR employed HTBI primers, with a second-round multiplex PCR after it. TCRdb recomputed calls from the multiplex PCR reads with MiXCR, one row per CDR3 protein. The data contain about 390,000 distinct CDR3 sequences, approximately 18% of them singletons. The source material was peripheral blood. The receptors were gathered from an adult woman with stable Graves' hyperthyroidism.

This clonotype was counted many times. J is TRBJ2-5 and V is TRBV7-2; no clear D. V lost 0 bases and J lost 5, with 7 bases in between. The germline V gene has CDR1 SGHTA and CDR2 FQGNSA. This CDR3 has 13 residues. This chain's CDR3 is CASSLAIGETQYF. As DNA, the CDR3 is TGTGCCAGCAGCTTAGCGATAGGCGAGACCCAGTACTTC.

This clonotype was seen repeatedly, ten times or more. J is TRBJ1-1 and V is TRBV6-6; TRBD1 matches 8 bases. The CDR3 consists of 14 residues. Germline loops: CDR1 MNHNY, CDR2 SVGAGI (reference sequence). Germline trimming cut 4 bases from V and 4 bases from J; bases unmatched to any gene: 5. The CDR3 DNA is TGTGCCAGCAGTTCGACAGGGGAGAGCACTGAAGCTTTCTTT. Protein product: CASSSTGESTEAFF.

This clonotype was counted ten times or more. This chain joins TRBV12-3 or TRBV12-4 and TRBJ2-2; D tentatively reads TRBD1 or TRBD2 (5 bases each). The CDR3 runs 13 residues. The ends were cut back, 1 base at V and 7 bases at J, with 7 bases in the middle. The CDR3 protein is CASSLGGDGELFF. The CDR3 bases are TGTGCCAGCAGTTTAGGAGGGGACGGGGAGCTGTTTTTT.

This clonotype has a count of ten or more. CDR3 DNA: TGTGCCAGCAGTTTAATGGGCTATCAGCCCCAGCATTTT. Translation: CASSLMGYQPQHF. The chain carries TRBV12-3 or TRBV12-4 and TRBJ1-5; D unclear. This CDR3 comprises 13 residues. The V gene lost 2 bases and the J gene lost 5 bases, with 7 bases spanning the gap.

This clonotype showed up many times. The chain recombines TRBV28 with TRBJ2-7; 7 bases are shared with TRBD1. The V gene's germline CDR1 is MDHEN and CDR2 SYDVKM. This CDR3 comprises 16 residues. Unmatched junction bases numbered 17, after V lost 5 bases and J lost 7 bases. As DNA, the CDR3 is TGTGCCAGCAGTCTCGAACACTTAGACAGGGCAGAGGAGCAGTACTTC. Translation gives CASSLEHLDRAEEQYF.

This sequence joins TRBV20-1 and TRBJ1-1; D might be TRBD1 (5 bases). This CDR3 is 14 amino acids long. Trimming shortened V by 4 bases and J by 5 bases, and 17 bases separated the two germline ends. The V gene's germline CDR1 is DFQATT and CDR2 SNEGSKA (reference sequence). The CDR3 region is CSATGRSGRTEAFF. DNA of the CDR3: TGCAGTGCTACGGGTCGCTCAGGGAGGACTGAAGCTTTCTTT.

The rearrangement uses TRBV5-5 and TRBJ2-7, with no clear D. Germline V lookup: CDR1 SGHKS, CDR2 YYEKEE (reference sequence). The CDR3 extends over 14 amino acids. The V gene lost 0 bases and the J gene lost 0 bases, with 7 bases spanning the gap. In nucleotides, the CDR3 is TGTGCCAGCAGCTTGGTAATCAACTCCTACGAGCAGTACTTC. The encoded protein is CASSLVINSYEQYF.

This clonotype was seen repeatedly, ten times or more. The genes are TRBV12-3 or TRBV12-4 and TRBJ1-3; 7 positions agree with TRBD1. V gave up 2 bases and J gave up 0 bases; unmatched junction bases: 7. The CDR3 sequence is 17 residues long. The CDR3 nucleotides read TGTGCCAGCAGTTTAAGGGACAGCAAGAGCTCTGGAAACACCATATATTTT. Its translation: CASSLRDSKSSGNTIYF.

This clonotype was seen a handful of times. This chain connects TRBV20-1 to TRBJ1-5; D not resolved. Between the trimmed V and J ends, which lost 0 bases and 1 base, there was a span of 22 bases. CDR1 and CDR2 from the germline V gene are DFQATT and SNEGSKA (reference sequence). This CDR3 region has 19 residues. The DNA of the CDR3 is TGCAGTGCTAGAGACCCCTTGGGTGGCGAAGACCCAAGCAATCAGCCCCAGCATTTT. This translates into CSARDPLGGEDPSNQPQHF.

This clonotype has a handful of counts. V usage is TRBV6-1 and J usage is TRBJ1-6; no clear D. Germline CDR1 and CDR2: MNHNS and SASEGT. The CDR3 is 14 amino acids. The V end was cut by 6 bases, the J end by 8 bases, with 14 bases between. The CDR3 bases are TGTGCCAGCAGCCTCTTCGGGCTTGATTCACCCCTCCACTTT. It codes for CASSLFGLDSPLHF.

This clonotype was counted ten times or more. The chain recombines TRBV20-1 with TRBJ2-7; D gene unclear. CDR1 DFQATT and CDR2 SNEGSKA come from the germline V gene (reference sequence). V lost 3 bases to trimming and J lost 4 bases, with 7 bases between them. The CDR3 is 11 residues long. DNA of the CDR3: TGCAGTGCTAGTTCGGAGTACGAGCAGTACTTC. This sequence encodes CSASSEYEQYF.

Many counts were recorded for this clonotype. V and J are TRBV27 and TRBJ2-6; D possibly corresponds to TRBD2 (6 bases). The CDR3 is 16 residues long. V was pared by 2 bases and J by 1 base, with 9 bases between. Germline CDR1 is MNHEY and CDR2 is SMNVEV (reference sequence). The DNA of the CDR3 is TGTGCCAGCAGTTTAAGACTAGTTTCTGGGGCCAACGTCCTGACTTTC. It codes for CASSLRLVSGANVLTF.

This clonotype was picked up many times. This sequence joins TRBV3-1 and TRBJ1-2; D gene uncertain. Germline CDR1 reads LGHDT; CDR2 reads YNNKEL (reference sequence). The CDR3 covers 12 residues. The ends were cut back, 3 bases at V and 7 bases at J, with 9 bases in the middle. In nucleotides, the CDR3 is TGTGCCAGCAGCCACAGAGGGTTTGGCTACACCTTC. The encoded protein is CASSHRGFGYTF.

This chain joins TRBV6-1 and TRBJ2-7, with 8 positions matching TRBD1. The CDR3 contains 12 residues. Germline V gives CDR1 MNHNS, CDR2 SASEGT. After removal of 6 bases from V and 6 bases from J, the junction contained 4 bases not matched to a gene. CDR3 nucleotides: TGTGCCAGCAGGGCAACAGGGGGCGAGCAGTACTTC. Its translation is CASRATGGEQYF.

This clonotype was counted ten times or more. The V call is TRBV4-1, the J call TRBJ1-1; D call uncertain. V dropped 0 bases and J dropped 4 bases, with 6 bases sitting between them. The germline V gene encodes CDR1 MGHRA and CDR2 YSYEKL. This CDR3 has 13 residues. The CDR3 region has the DNA TGCGCCAGCAGCCAAGATAAGGGCACTGAAGCTTTCTTT. This encodes CASSQDKGTEAFF.

In its sample, this clonotype was seen many times. This chain joins TRBV30 and TRBJ2-2, with 8 bases fitting TRBD1. The CDR3 is made up of 17 amino acids. J gave up 6 bases and V 2 bases, and 14 bases lay outside the gene matches. CDR1 is GTSNPN, CDR2 SVGIG, per germline (reference sequence). The CDR3 sequence is CAWSIRYRGIGAGELFF. CDR3 nucleotides: TGTGCCTGGAGTATCCGTTACAGGGGGATTGGTGCCGGGGAGCTGTTTTTT.

This clonotype was observed many times. The V gene is TRBV12-3 or TRBV12-4, the J gene TRBJ2-5; perhaps D is TRBD1 or TRBD2 (5 bases each). This CDR3 spans 15 amino acids. Trimming cost V 5 bases and J 5 bases, with 18 bases left between them. CDR3 in DNA: TGTGCCAGCAGTCCCACCGGGACCTTGGTTGAGACCCAGTACTTC. It codes for CASSPTGTLVETQYF.

This clonotype was observed many times. The genes are TRBV9 and TRBJ1-1, with no clear D. Germline CDR1 and CDR2: SGDLS and YYNGEE. The CDR3 is made up of 12 amino acids. Trimming removed 7 bases at V and 1 base at J, with 8 bases between. The CDR3 region is CASSDRNTEAFF. DNA of the CDR3: TGTGCCAGCTCAGATAGGAACACTGAAGCTTTCTTT.

There are many counts of this clonotype. The chain couples TRBV20-1 to TRBJ1-2; perhaps TRBD1 as D (6 bases). The CDR3 covers 12 residues. Trimming cost V 6 bases and J 8 bases, with 16 bases left between them. Germline CDR1 reads DFQATT; CDR2 reads SNEGSKA (reference sequence). CDR3 DNA: TGCAGTGCACCTCGGGGGGCTCGGGGCTACACCTTC. Translated, it gives CSAPRGARGYTF.

Many counts were recorded for this clonotype. V usage is TRBV11-3 and J usage is TRBJ2-7; 7 nucleotides agree with TRBD1. The CDR3 is 14 amino acids. J was trimmed by 5 bases and V by 2 bases; bases with no gene match: 6. Germline CDR1 SGHNT, CDR2 YENEEA. In DNA, the CDR3 is TGTGCCAGCAGCTTATACAGGGGCGTCGACGAGCAGTACTTC. Translation gives CASSLYRGVDEQYF.

The chain carries TRBV24-1 and TRBJ2-2; 7 positions match TRBD2. V lost 2 bases to trimming and J lost 6 bases; unmatched junction nucleotides: 5. Germline-derived CDR1 and CDR2 are KGHDR and SFDVKD. This CDR3 spans 15 amino acids. The chain's CDR3 is CATSDSGGGAGELFF. For the CDR3, the DNA is TGTGCCACCAGTGATTCTGGGGGGGGAGCCGGGGAGCTGTTTTTT.

There are many counts of this clonotype. The chain joins TRBV27 to TRBJ2-5; 7 positions agree with TRBD2. J gave up 5 bases and V 1 base, and 4 bases lay outside the gene matches. This CDR3 has 14 amino acids. Germline CDR1 and CDR2: MNHEY and SMNVEV (reference sequence). CDR3 in amino acids: CASSLYRGEETQYF. In nucleotides, the CDR3 is TGTGCCAGCAGTTTATACCGGGGGGAGGAGACCCAGTACTTC.

In this sample, this clonotype turned up a few times. The chain joins TRBV3-1 to TRBJ2-7, with D uncertain. Trimming removed 3 bases from V and 7 bases from J, with 10 bases in between. This CDR3 spans 12 amino acids. Germline values: CDR1 LGHDT, CDR2 YNNKEL (reference sequence). The CDR3 DNA follows: TGTGCCAGCAGCCATGTTTCGGAAGAGCAGTACTTC. It is translated as CASSHVSEEQYF.

This clonotype was found many times. V is TRBV28 and J is TRBJ2-7; 8 bases are shared with TRBD2. This CDR3 is built from 15 residues. Unmatched junction bases numbered 8, after V lost 5 bases and J lost 2 bases. CDR1 is MDHEN, CDR2 SYDVKM, per germline. For the CDR3, the DNA is TGTGCCAGCAGTCCCTCAGCGGGAGCCCCCTACGAGCAGTACTTC. It specifies CASSPSAGAPYEQYF.

This clonotype was counted ten times or more. Here the CDR3 omits its conserved ending phenylalanine or tryptophan, so a read error is the likely source. It is unclear where the CDR3 begins or ends on the DNA, so no DNA is shown, and the CDR3 is as TCRdb lists it. V gene TRBV12-3 or TRBV12-4 combines with J gene TRBJ1-5; TRBD1 reflects the table's D call only, with no check against the DNA. The CDR3 length equals 10 residues, ends included. CDR3 protein: CASSLGDVKC.

The chain recombines TRBV29-1 with TRBJ1-5; D perhaps matches TRBD1 (6 bases). The ends were cut back, 6 bases at V and 4 bases at J, with 13 bases in the middle. Germline V gives CDR1 SQVTM, CDR2 ANQGSEA. This CDR3 is 13 amino acids long. Here the CDR3 DNA reads TGCAGCGTAACGACAGGAAAGAATCAGCCCCAGCATTTT. Translation: CSVTTGKNQPQHF.